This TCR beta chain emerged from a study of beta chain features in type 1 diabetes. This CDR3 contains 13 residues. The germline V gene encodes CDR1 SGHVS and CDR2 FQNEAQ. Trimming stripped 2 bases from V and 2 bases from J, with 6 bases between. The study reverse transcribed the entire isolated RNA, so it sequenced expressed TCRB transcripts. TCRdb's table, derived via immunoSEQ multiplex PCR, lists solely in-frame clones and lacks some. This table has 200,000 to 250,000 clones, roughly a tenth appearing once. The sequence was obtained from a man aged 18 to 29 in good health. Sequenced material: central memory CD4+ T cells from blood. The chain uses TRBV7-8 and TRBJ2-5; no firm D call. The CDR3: CASSLRRQETQYF. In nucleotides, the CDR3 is TGTGCCAGCAGCTTAAGACGGCAAGAGACCCAGTACTTC.